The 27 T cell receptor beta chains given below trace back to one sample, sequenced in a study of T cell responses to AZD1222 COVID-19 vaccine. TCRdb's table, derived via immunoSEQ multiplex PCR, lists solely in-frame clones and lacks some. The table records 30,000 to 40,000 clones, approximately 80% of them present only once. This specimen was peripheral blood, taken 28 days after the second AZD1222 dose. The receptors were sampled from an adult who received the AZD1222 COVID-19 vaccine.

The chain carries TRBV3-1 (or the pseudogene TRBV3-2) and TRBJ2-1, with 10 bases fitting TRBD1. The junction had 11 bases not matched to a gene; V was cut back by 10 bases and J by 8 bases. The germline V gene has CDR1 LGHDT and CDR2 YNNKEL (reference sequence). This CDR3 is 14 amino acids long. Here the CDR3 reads CAIKMGDRGDEQFF. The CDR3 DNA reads TGTGCCATCAAAATGGGGGACAGGGGTGATGAGCAGTTCTTC.

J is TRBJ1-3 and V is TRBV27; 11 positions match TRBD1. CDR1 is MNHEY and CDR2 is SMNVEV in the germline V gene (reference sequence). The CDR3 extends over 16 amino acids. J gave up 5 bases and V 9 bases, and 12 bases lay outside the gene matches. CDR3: CASSSAGQGGRNTIYF. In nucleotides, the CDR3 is TGTGCCAGTTCTAGTGCGGGACAGGGGGGAAGAAACACCATATATTTT.

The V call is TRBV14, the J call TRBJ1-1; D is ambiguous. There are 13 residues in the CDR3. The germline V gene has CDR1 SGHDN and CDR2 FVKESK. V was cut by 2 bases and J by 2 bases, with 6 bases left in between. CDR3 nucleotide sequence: TGTGCCAGCAGCCAAACCATTAACACTGAAGCTTTCTTT. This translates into CASSQTINTEAFF.

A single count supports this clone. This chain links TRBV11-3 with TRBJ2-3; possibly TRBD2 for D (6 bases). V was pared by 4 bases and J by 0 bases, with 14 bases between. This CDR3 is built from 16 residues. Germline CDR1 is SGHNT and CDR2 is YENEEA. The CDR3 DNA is TGTGCCAGCAGCTACAGTGCGGGAACTAGCACAGATACGCAGTATTTT. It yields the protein CASSYSAGTSTDTQYF.

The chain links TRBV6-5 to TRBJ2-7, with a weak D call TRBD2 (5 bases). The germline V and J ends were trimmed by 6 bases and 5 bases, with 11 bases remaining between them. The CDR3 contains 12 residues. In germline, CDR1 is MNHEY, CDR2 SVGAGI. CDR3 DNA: TGTGCCAGCAGCACCCCGAGGGACGAGCAGTACTTC. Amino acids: CASSTPRDEQYF.

CDR3 nucleotides: TGTGCCAGCAGCCCGCGCCATCCGGGACAGAACACTGAAGCTTTCTTT. Its protein is CASSPRHPGQNTEAFF. The V call is TRBV9, the J call TRBJ1-1, with a weak D call TRBD1 (6 bases). The V end lost 4 bases, the J end lost 1 base, and 17 bases lay between the germline ends. The CDR3 sequence is 16 residues long. Germline V CDR1 and CDR2: SGDLS, YYNGEE.

CDR3 nucleotide sequence: TGTGCCAGCAGCCTCGGGACAGGGTATCTGAATACGCAGTATTTT. It is translated as CASSLGTGYLNTQYF. The genes are TRBV7-2 and TRBJ2-3; 9 bases match TRBD1. V trimming: 5 bases; J trimming: 7 bases; junction bases outside the gene matches: 10. The V gene's germline CDR1 is SGHTA and CDR2 FQGNSA. CDR3 length: 15 amino acids.

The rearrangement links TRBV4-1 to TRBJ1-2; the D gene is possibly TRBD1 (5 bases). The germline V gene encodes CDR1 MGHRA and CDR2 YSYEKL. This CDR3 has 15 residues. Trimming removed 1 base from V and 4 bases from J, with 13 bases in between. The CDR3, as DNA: TGCGCCAGCAGCCAAGGTCAGGGTCGCAGCTATGGCTACACCTTC. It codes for CASSQGQGRSYGYTF.

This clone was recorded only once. The CDR3 DNA reads as TGCAGCGCCGGCGGCAGGGAGGGTCAGCCCCAGCATTTT. It encodes CSAGGREGQPQHF. The chain is built from TRBV29-1 and TRBJ1-5; weak D call: TRBD1 (5 bases). The CDR3 spans 13 residues. Germline V gene sequence: CDR1 SQVTM, CDR2 ANQGSEA. Trimming took 7 bases from V and 6 from J, leaving 16 bases between them. Filled out from reference TRBV29-1 and TRBJ1-5, the complete variable domain reads SAVISQKPSRDICQRGTSLTIQCQVDSQVTMMFWYRQQPGQSLTLIATANQGSEATYESGFVIDKFPISRPNLTFSTLTVSNMSPEDSSIYLCSAGGREGQPQHFGDGTRLSIL.

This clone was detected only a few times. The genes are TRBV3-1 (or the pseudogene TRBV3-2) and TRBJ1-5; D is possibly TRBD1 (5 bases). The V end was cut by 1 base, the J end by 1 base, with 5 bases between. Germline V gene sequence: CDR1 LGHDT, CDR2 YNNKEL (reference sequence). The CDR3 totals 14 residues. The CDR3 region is CASSQGGSNQPQHF. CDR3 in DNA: TGTGCCAGCAGCCAAGGGGGGAGCAATCAGCCCCAGCATTTT.

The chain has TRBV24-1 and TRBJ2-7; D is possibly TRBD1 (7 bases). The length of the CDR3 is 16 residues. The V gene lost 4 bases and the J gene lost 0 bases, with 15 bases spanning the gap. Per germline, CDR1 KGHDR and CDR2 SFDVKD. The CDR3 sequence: CATSDSTGDSSYEQYF. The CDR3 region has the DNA TGTGCCACCAGTGACTCTACAGGGGACTCCTCCTACGAGCAGTACTTC.

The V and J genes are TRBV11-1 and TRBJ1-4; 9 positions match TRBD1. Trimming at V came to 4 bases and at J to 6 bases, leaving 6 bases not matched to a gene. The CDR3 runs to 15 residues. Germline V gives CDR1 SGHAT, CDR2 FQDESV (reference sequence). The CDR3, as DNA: TGTGCCAGCAGCTCCTACAGGGGGCAGGATGAAAAACTGTTTTTT. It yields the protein CASSSYRGQDEKLFF.

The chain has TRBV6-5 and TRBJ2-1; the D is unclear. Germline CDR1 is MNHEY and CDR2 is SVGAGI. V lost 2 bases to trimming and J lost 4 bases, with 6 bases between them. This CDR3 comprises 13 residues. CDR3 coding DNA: TGTGCCAGCAGTTACGTGGGGTACAATGAGCAGTTCTTC. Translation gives CASSYVGYNEQFF.

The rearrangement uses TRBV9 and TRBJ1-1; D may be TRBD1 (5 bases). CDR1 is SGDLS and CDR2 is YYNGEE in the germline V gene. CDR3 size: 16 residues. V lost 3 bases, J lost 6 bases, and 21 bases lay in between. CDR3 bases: TGTGCCAGCAGCGGGGATGGTCTTATGGGACGGGCTGAAGCTTTCTTT. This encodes CASSGDGLMGRAEAFF.

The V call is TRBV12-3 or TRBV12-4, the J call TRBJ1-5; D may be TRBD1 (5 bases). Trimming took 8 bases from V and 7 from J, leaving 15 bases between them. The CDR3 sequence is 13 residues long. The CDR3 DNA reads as TGTGCCAGCCGATTCAGGGTCGGACAGCCCCAGCATTTT. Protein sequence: CASRFRVGQPQHF.

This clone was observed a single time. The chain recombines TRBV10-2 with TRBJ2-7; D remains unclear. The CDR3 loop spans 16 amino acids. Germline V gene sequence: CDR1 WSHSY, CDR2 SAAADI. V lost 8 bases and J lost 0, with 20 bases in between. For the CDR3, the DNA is TGCGCCAGCGCCCCCAGAGGTAGCTTCATCTCCTACGAGCAGTACGTC. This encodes CASAPRGSFISYEQYV.

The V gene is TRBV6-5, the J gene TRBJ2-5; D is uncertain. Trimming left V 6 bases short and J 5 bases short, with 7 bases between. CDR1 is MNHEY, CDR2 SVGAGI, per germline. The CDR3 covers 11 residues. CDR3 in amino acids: CASRTVETQYF. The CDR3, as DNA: TGTGCCAGCAGAACGGTTGAGACCCAGTACTTC.

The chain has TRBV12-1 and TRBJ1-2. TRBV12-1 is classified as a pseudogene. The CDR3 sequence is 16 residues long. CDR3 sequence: CASSFNRLPSMRGYTF. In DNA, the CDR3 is TGTGCCAGCAGCTTTAATCGACTTCCGAGTATGAGGGGCTACACCTTC.

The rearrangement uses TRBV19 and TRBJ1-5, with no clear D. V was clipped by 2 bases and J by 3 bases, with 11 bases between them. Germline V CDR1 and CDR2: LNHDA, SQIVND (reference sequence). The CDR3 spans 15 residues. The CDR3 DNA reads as TGTGCCAGTAGTATACACAGTAGCGACAATCAGCCCCAGCATTTT. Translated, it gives CASSIHSSDNQPQHF. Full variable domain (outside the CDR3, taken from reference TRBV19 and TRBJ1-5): DGGITQSPKYLFRKEGQNVTLSCEQNLNHDAMYWYRQDPGQGLRLIYYSQIVNDFQKGDIAEGYSVSREKKESFPLTVTSAQKNPTAFYLCASSIHSSDNQPQHFGDGTRLSIL.

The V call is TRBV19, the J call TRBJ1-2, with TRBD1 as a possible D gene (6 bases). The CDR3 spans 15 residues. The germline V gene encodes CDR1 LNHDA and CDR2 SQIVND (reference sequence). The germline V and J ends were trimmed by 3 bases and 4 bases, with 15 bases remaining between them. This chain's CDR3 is CASSISGQPTYGYTF. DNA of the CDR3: TGTGCCAGTAGTATCTCCGGACAGCCCACCTATGGCTACACCTTC.

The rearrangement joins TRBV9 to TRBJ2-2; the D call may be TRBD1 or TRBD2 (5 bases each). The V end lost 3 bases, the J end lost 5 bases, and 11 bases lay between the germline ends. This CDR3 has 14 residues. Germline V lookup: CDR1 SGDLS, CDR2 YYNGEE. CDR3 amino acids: CASSASGRTGELFF. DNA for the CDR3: TGTGCCAGCAGCGCCTCGGGACGGACCGGGGAGCTGTTTTTT. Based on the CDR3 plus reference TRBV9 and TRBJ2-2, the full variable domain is DSGVTQTPKHLITATGQRVTLRCSPRSGDLSVYWYQQSLDQGLQFLIQYYNGEERAKGNILERFSAQQFPDLHSELNLSSLELGDSALYFCASSASGRTGELFFGEGSRLTVL.

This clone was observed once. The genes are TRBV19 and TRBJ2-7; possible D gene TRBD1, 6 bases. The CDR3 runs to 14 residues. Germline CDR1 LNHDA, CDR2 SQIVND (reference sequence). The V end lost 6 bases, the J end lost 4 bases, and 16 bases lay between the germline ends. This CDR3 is CASSLEAGEYEQYF. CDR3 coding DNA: TGTGCCAGTAGCTTGGAGGCAGGGGAATACGAGCAGTACTTC.

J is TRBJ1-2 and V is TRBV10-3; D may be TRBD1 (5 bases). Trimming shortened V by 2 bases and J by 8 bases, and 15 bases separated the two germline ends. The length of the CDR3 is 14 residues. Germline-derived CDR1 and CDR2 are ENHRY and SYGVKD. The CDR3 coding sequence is TGTGCCATCAGTGAGCCCCGTAGCCCAGGGGGCTACACCTTC. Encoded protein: CAISEPRSPGGYTF.

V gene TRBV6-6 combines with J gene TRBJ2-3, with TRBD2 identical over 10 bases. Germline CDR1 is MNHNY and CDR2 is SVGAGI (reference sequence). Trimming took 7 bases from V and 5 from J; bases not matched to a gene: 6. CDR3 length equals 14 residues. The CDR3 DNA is TGTGCCAGCACCTTAGCGGGAGGTGTAGATACGCAGTATTTT. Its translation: CASTLAGGVDTQYF.

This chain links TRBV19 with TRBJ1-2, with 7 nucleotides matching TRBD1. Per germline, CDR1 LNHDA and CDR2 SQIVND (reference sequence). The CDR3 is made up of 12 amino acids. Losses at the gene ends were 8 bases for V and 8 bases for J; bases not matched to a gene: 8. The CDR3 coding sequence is TGTGCCAGTGCCACAGGGGTCTCCGGCTACACCTTC. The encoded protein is CASATGVSGYTF.

In DNA, the CDR3 is TGTGCCAGCAGCTTAGAGGAGGCAGGGACTAATTCACCCCTCCACTTT. Amino acid sequence: CASSLEEAGTNSPLHF. The J gene is TRBJ1-6, the V gene TRBV7-2; weak D call: TRBD1 (5 bases). The ends were cut back, 1 base at V and 6 bases at J, with 13 bases in the middle. The CDR3 is 16 amino acids. Germline CDR1 SGHTA, CDR2 FQGNSA. The entire variable domain, with the rest obtained from reference TRBV7-2 and TRBJ1-6, is as follows: GAGVSQSPSNKVTEKGKDVELRCDPISGHTALYWYRQSLGQGLEFLIYFQGNSAPDKSGLPSDRFSAERTGGSVSTLTIQRTQQEDSAVYLCASSLEEAGTNSPLHFGNGTRLTVT.

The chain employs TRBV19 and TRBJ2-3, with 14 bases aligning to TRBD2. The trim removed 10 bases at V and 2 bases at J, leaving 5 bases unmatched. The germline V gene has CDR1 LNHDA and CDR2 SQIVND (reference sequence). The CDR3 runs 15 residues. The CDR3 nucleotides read TGTGCCACAGGGACTAGCGGGAGAATCACAGATACGCAGTATTTT. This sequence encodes CATGTSGRITDTQYF.